This TCR beta chain was found in a study of cytomegalovirus exposure and HLA in healthy donors. Across the whole study: Early on, a data release was issued that held 85 million to 95 million unique TCRs from HLA-typed donors.

PCR was performed using 60 Vbeta and 13 Jbeta primers. TCRdb's copy holds only in-frame clones and misses some; the assay was immunoSEQ multiplex PCR. The top ten hold roughly 7.1% of the sample, which has 150,000 or so clones, about 76% seen once. Turning to this clone: Its cognate antigen is unknown.

The CDR3 is made up of 18 amino acids. Overall study findings and caveats: When the data were analyzed later, several of the most significant clusters appeared to be linked to common viral pathogens. By a later analysis, the bulk of CMV-associated TCR beta chains appeared HLA-restricted. Both high specificity and high sensitivity reportedly marked the classifier's diagnosis of cytomegalovirus status.

Sequencing was performed on PBMCs. The source is a man aged 30-40 years in good health and CMV-seropositive. The V call is TRBV7-5, the J call TRBJ2-7; the table's D call, TRBD1, was not checked against the DNA. TRBV7-5 is given as a pseudogene. CDR3 residues: CARSLDNITGTGTYEQYF. CDR3 in DNA: TGTGCCAGAAGCTTAGACAACATTACCGGGACAGGGACCTACGAGCAGTACTTC.